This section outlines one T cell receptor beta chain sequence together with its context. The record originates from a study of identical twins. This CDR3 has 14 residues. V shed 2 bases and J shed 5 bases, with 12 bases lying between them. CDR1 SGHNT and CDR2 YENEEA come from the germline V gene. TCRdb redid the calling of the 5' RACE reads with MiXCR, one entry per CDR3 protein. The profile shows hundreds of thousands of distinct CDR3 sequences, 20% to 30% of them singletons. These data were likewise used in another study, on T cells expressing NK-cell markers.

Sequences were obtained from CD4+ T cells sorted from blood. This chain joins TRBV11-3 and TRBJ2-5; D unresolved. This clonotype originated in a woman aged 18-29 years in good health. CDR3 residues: CASSLSSRAETQYF. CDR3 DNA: TGTGCCAGCAGCTTATCTTCTCGAGCGGAGACCCAGTACTTC.